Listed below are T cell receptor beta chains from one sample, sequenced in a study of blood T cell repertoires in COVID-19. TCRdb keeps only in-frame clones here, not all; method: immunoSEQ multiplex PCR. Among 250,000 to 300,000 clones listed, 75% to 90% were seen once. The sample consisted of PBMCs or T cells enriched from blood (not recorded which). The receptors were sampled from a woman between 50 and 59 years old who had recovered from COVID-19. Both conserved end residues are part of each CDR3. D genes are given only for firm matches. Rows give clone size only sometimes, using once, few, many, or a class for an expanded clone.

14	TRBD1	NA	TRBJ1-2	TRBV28	CASTRDRVPYGYTF	TGTGCCAGCACTCGGGACAGGGTGCCCTATGGCTACACCTTC
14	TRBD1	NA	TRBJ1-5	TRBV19	CASSSRGRTGPQHF	TGTGCCAGTAGTTCTAGGGGGCGCACCGGGCCCCAGCATTTT
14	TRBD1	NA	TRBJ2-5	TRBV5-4	CASSSPGGAETQYF	TGTGCCAGCAGCTCGCCAGGGGGCGCCGAGACCCAGTACTTC
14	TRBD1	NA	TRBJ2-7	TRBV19	CASSPRQGSYEQYF	TGTGCCAGTAGTCCCCGACAGGGGTCCTACGAGCAGTACTTC
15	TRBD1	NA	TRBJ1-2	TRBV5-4	CASSAGQSTNYGYTF	TGTGCCAGCAGCGCGGGACAGTCGACTAACTATGGCTACACCTTC
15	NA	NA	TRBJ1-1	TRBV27	CASSLSGPSNTEAFF	TGTGCCAGCAGTTTATCGGGCCCCTCGAACACTGAAGCTTTCTTT
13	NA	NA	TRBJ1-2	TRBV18	CASSPGHNYGYTF	TGTGCCAGCTCACCGGGGCACAACTATGGCTACACCTTC
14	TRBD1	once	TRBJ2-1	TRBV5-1	CASSPGQTYNEQFF	TGCGCCAGCAGCCCGGGACAGACATACAATGAGCAGTTCTTC
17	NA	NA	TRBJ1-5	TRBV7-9	CASSLVGWIGDDQPQHF	TGTGCCAGCAGCTTAGTGGGTTGGATCGGAGACGATCAGCCCCAGCATTTT
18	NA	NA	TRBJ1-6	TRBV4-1	CASSQDSGGMAYNSPLHF	TGCGCCAGCAGCCAAGATAGCGGGGGAATGGCCTATAATTCACCCCTCCACTTT
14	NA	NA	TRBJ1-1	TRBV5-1	CASSFTLATIEAFF	TGCGCCAGCAGCTTCACCCTCGCAACAATTGAAGCTTTCTTT
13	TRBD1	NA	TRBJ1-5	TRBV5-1	CASQDRGGQPQHF	TGCGCCAGCCAAGACAGGGGCGGGCAGCCCCAGCATTTT
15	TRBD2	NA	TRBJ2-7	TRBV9	CASSALADSSYEQYF	TGTGCCAGCAGCGCCCTAGCGGATTCCTCCTACGAGCAGTACTTC
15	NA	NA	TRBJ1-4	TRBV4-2	CASRVGRSNNEKLFF	TGTGCCAGCAGAGTGGGCCGGTCCAATAATGAAAAACTGTTTTTT
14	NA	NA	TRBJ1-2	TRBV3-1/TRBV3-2	CASSPGSSGVGYTF	TGTGCCAGCAGCCCGGGTTCGTCAGGGGTTGGCTACACCTTC
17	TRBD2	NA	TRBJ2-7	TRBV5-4	CASSFTMTSGRAYEQYF	TGTGCCAGCAGCTTCACTATGACTAGCGGGAGGGCCTACGAGCAGTACTTC
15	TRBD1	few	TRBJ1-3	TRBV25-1	CASSDSRGPGNTIYF	TGTGCCAGCAGTGACAGTAGGGGGCCTGGAAACACCATATATTTT
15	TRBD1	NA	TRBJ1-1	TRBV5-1	CASSLIVGTGLEAFF	TGCGCCAGCAGCTTGATCGTCGGGACAGGGCTTGAAGCTTTCTTT
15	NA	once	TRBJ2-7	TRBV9	CASSVTGQGPYEQYF	TGTGCCAGCAGCGTTACGGGACAAGGCCCCTACGAGCAGTACTTC
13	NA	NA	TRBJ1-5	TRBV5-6	CASSRTLNQPQHF	TGTGCCAGCAGCAGGACACTCAATCAGCCCCAGCATTTT
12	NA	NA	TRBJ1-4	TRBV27	CASSRQGEKLFF	TGTGCCAGCAGTCGACAAGGTGAAAAACTGTTTTTT
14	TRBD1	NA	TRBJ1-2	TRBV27	CASSFDRANYGYTF	TGTGCCAGCAGTTTCGACAGGGCTAACTATGGCTACACCTTC
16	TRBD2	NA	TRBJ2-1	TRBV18	CASSPGTSSRYNEQFF	TGTGCCAGCTCACCCGGGACTAGTTCTCGCTACAATGAGCAGTTCTTC
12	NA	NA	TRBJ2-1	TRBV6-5	CASSQGPNEQFF	TGTGCCAGCAGCCAGGGCCCCAATGAGCAGTTCTTC
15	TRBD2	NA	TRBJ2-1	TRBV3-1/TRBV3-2	CASSQATSGSVKQFF	TGTGCCAGCAGCCAGGCTACTAGCGGGAGTGTCAAGCAGTTCTTC
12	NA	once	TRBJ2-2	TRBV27	CASGSYTGELFF	TGTGCCAGCGGTAGTTATACCGGGGAGCTGTTTTTT
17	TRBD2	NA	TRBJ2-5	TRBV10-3	CAISEPPGLAGFETQYF	TGTGCCATCAGTGAGCCCCCGGGACTAGCGGGATTTGAGACCCAGTACTTC